A selection of T cell receptor beta chains follows, all from one sample in a study of T cells in Graves' hyperthyroidism and ophthalmopathy. TCRdb analysed the multiplex PCR reads with MiXCR anew, one entry per CDR3 protein. The data hold hundreds of thousands of distinct CDR3 sequences, with roughly 14% observed a single time. What was sequenced was blood. The receptors shown here come from a woman between 40 and 50 years old with Graves' ophthalmopathy. Each CDR3 is given with its conserved first and last residue. Fields, in order: V gene, D gene, J gene, CDR3 length, clone size, CDR3 protein, CDR3 DNA. D genes are given only for firm matches. Where a row states a size, it is once, few, many or the class of an expanded clone; other rows omit it.

V gene: TRBV11-2; D gene: TRBD2; J gene: TRBJ2-7; CDR3 length: 14; clone size: few; CDR3 protein: CASSSGTSVSEQYF; CDR3 DNA: TGTGCCAGCAGCTCCGGGACTAGCGTCAGCGAGCAGTACTTC
V gene: TRBV12-3/TRBV12-4; D gene: -; J gene: TRBJ2-7; CDR3 length: 15; clone size: many; CDR3 protein: CASSLEQGGTYEQYF; CDR3 DNA: TGTGCCAGCAGTTTGGAGCAGGGAGGCACCTACGAGCAGTACTTC
V gene: TRBV6-1; D gene: -; J gene: TRBJ1-3; CDR3 length: 14; clone size: many; CDR3 protein: CASSEDYSGNTIYF; CDR3 DNA: TGTGCCAGCAGTGAGGACTACTCTGGAAACACCATATATTTT
V gene: TRBV6-5; D gene: TRBD2; J gene: TRBJ2-5; CDR3 length: 17; clone size: many; CDR3 protein: CASSYLPPTSAQETQYF; CDR3 DNA: TGTGCCAGCAGTTACCTACCGCCTACTAGCGCCCAAGAGACCCAGTACTTC
V gene: TRBV6-2/TRBV6-3; D gene: -; J gene: TRBJ1-4; CDR3 length: 17; clone size: many; CDR3 protein: CASSYSMQIATNEKLFF; CDR3 DNA: TGTGCCAGCAGTTACTCGATGCAGATTGCAACTAATGAAAAACTGTTTTTT
V gene: TRBV10-3; D gene: -; J gene: TRBJ2-5; CDR3 length: 14; clone size: many; CDR3 protein: CAISQDRIQETQYF; CDR3 DNA: TGTGCCATCAGCCAAGACAGAATCCAAGAGACCCAGTACTTC
V gene: TRBV6-5; D gene: -; J gene: TRBJ1-1; CDR3 length: 15; clone size: many; CDR3 protein: CASSLGGLGRHEAFF; CDR3 DNA: TGTGCCAGCAGTTTGGGGGGACTGGGCAGGCATGAAGCTTTCTTT
V gene: TRBV30; D gene: -; J gene: TRBJ2-7; CDR3 length: 12; clone size: many; CDR3 protein: CAWIPGRGEQYF; CDR3 DNA: TGTGCCTGGATACCGGGCCGTGGCGAGCAGTACTTC
V gene: TRBV20-1; D gene: -; J gene: TRBJ2-7; CDR3 length: 16; clone size: many; CDR3 protein: CSAGIKLAPDPYEQYF; CDR3 DNA: TGCAGTGCTGGAATTAAGCTAGCGCCCGATCCTTACGAGCAGTACTTC
V gene: TRBV27; D gene: TRBD1; J gene: TRBJ2-7; CDR3 length: 15; clone size: many; CDR3 protein: CASSSDRESSYEQYF; CDR3 DNA: TGTGCCAGCAGCTCGGACAGGGAAAGCTCCTACGAGCAGTACTTC
V gene: TRBV28; D gene: TRBD1; J gene: TRBJ1-2; CDR3 length: 15; clone size: -; CDR3 protein: CASRGDRGQDYGYTF; CDR3 DNA: TGTGCCAGCAGGGGGGACAGGGGGCAAGACTATGGCTACACCTTC
V gene: TRBV7-8; D gene: -; J gene: TRBJ1-2; CDR3 length: 13; clone size: many; CDR3 protein: CASSSGPNYGYTF; CDR3 DNA: TGTGCCAGCAGTTCGGGGCCTAACTATGGCTACACCTTC
V gene: TRBV6-2/TRBV6-3; D gene: TRBD1; J gene: TRBJ2-7; CDR3 length: 15; clone size: -; CDR3 protein: CASTHGGQGQYEQYF; CDR3 DNA: TGTGCCAGCACCCACGGGGGACAGGGGCAGTACGAGCAGTACTTC
V gene: TRBV19; D gene: TRBD2; J gene: TRBJ2-5; CDR3 length: 15; clone size: many; CDR3 protein: CASSPQELAEETQYF; CDR3 DNA: TGTGCCAGTAGCCCTCAAGAACTAGCGGAAGAGACCCAGTACTTC
V gene: TRBV6-1; D gene: -; J gene: TRBJ2-5; CDR3 length: 12; clone size: few; CDR3 protein: CASRYEQETQYF; CDR3 DNA: TGTGCCAGCAGATATGAACAAGAGACCCAGTACTTC
V gene: TRBV20-1; D gene: -; J gene: TRBJ1-2; CDR3 length: 14; clone size: many; CDR3 protein: CSARDGRDSYGYTF; CDR3 DNA: TGCAGTGCTAGAGATGGCAGGGATTCCTATGGCTACACCTTC
V gene: TRBV7-8; D gene: -; J gene: TRBJ2-3; CDR3 length: 15; clone size: many; CDR3 protein: CASSSTGVSTDTQYF; CDR3 DNA: TGTGCCAGCAGCTCAACAGGAGTTAGCACAGATACGCAGTATTTT
V gene: TRBV19; D gene: TRBD1; J gene: TRBJ2-7; CDR3 length: 13; clone size: -; CDR3 protein: CASSGTGTQEQYF; CDR3 DNA: TGTGCCAGTTCCGGGACAGGGACCCAGGAGCAGTACTTC
V gene: TRBV6-5; D gene: -; J gene: TRBJ2-1; CDR3 length: 14; clone size: many; CDR3 protein: CASSLAFSYNEQFF; CDR3 DNA: TGTGCCAGCAGCTTAGCATTCTCCTACAATGAGCAGTTCTTC
V gene: TRBV7-2; D gene: -; J gene: TRBJ1-2; CDR3 length: 13; clone size: many; CDR3 protein: CASSLVPGEGYTF; CDR3 DNA: TGTGCCAGCAGCTTAGTTCCTGGGGAAGGCTACACCTTC
V gene: TRBV20-1; D gene: -; J gene: TRBJ1-5; CDR3 length: 12; clone size: many; CDR3 protein: CSLGPNGQPQHF; CDR3 DNA: TGCAGTCTAGGGCCAAACGGGCAGCCCCAGCATTTT
V gene: TRBV5-1; D gene: -; J gene: TRBJ2-7; CDR3 length: 14; clone size: many; CDR3 protein: CASSLDPSGNEQYF; CDR3 DNA: TGCGCCAGCAGCTTGGATCCCTCTGGAAACGAGCAGTACTTC
V gene: TRBV7-9; D gene: TRBD1; J gene: TRBJ1-2; CDR3 length: 15; clone size: many; CDR3 protein: CASSPRQGANYGYTF; CDR3 DNA: TGTGCCAGCAGCCCAAGACAGGGCGCTAACTATGGCTACACCTTC
V gene: TRBV15; D gene: -; J gene: TRBJ1-5; CDR3 length: 13; clone size: many; CDR3 protein: CATTMGGNQPQHF; CDR3 DNA: TGTGCCACCACTATGGGGGGCAATCAGCCCCAGCATTTT
V gene: TRBV14; D gene: -; J gene: TRBJ2-7; CDR3 length: 15; clone size: -; CDR3 protein: CASSQGDTPPYEQYF; CDR3 DNA: TGTGCCAGCAGCCAGGGGGACACTCCCCCCTACGAGCAGTACTTC
V gene: TRBV5-1; D gene: TRBD1; J gene: TRBJ2-7; CDR3 length: 14; clone size: -; CDR3 protein: CASMPGQGSREQYF; CDR3 DNA: TGCGCCAGCATGCCGGGACAGGGATCTCGGGAGCAGTACTTC
V gene: TRBV29-1; D gene: -; J gene: TRBJ1-2; CDR3 length: 14; clone size: many; CDR3 protein: CSVERAGHDYGYTF; CDR3 DNA: TGCAGCGTTGAAAGGGCCGGGCACGACTATGGCTACACCTTC
V gene: TRBV28; D gene: -; J gene: TRBJ2-5; CDR3 length: 16; clone size: many; CDR3 protein: CASSAKLSGAVKTQYF; CDR3 DNA: TGTGCCAGCAGCGCGAAACTCTCAGGGGCGGTAAAGACCCAGTACTTC
V gene: TRBV19; D gene: -; J gene: TRBJ1-3; CDR3 length: 17; clone size: many; CDR3 protein: CASSIGTQWGAGNTIYF; CDR3 DNA: TGTGCCAGTAGTATCGGAACCCAATGGGGAGCTGGAAACACCATATATTTT
V gene: TRBV3-1; D gene: -; J gene: TRBJ1-1; CDR3 length: 14; clone size: few; CDR3 protein: CASSQDWGNTEAFF; CDR3 DNA: TGTGCCAGCAGCCAAGATTGGGGGAACACTGAAGCTTTCTTT